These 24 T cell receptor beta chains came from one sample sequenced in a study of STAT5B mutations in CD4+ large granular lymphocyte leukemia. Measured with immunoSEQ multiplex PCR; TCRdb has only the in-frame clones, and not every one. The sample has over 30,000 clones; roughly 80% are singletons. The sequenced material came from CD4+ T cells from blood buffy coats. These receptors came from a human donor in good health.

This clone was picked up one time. The CDR3 DNA reads as TGCGCCAGCAGCCAAGGGGGGGCGCTGGATGGCTACACCTTC. Its translation is CASSQGGALDGYTF. The gene calls are TRBV4-3 and TRBJ1-2; D perhaps matches TRBD1 (6 bases). CDR3 length: 14 residues. V lost 1 base and J 6 bases, leaving 12 bases between the germline ends. Germline loops: CDR1 LGHNA, CDR2 YSLEER.

CDR3 region: CASSKEVGGMLSTEAFF. CDR3 sequence (DNA): TGTGCCAGCAGCAAAGAGGTCGGCGGGATGTTGAGCACTGAAGCTTTCTTT. V is TRBV21-1 and J is TRBJ1-1. TRBV21-1 is deemed a pseudogene. The CDR3 covers 17 residues.

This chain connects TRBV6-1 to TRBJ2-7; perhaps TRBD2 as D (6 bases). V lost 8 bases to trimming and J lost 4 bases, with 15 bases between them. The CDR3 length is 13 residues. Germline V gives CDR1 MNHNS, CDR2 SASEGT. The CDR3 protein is CASLADLIYEQYF. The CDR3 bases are TGTGCCAGCTTAGCGGATTTAATATACGAGCAGTACTTC.

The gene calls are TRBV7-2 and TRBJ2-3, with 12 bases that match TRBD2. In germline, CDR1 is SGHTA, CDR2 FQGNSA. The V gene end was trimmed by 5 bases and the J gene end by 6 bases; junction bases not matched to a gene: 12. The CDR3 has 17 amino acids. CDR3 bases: TGTGCCAGCAGCCGAATGGGACTAGCGGGCCTCTCGGATACGCAGTATTTT. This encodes CASSRMGLAGLSDTQYF.

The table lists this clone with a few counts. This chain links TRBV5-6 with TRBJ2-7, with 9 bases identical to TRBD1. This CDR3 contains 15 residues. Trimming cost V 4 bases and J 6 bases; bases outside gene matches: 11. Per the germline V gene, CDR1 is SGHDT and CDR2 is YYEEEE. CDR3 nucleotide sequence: TGTGCCAGCAGCCGCTCCGGGACAGGGTGGGGCGAGCAGTACTTC. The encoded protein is CASSRSGTGWGEQYF.

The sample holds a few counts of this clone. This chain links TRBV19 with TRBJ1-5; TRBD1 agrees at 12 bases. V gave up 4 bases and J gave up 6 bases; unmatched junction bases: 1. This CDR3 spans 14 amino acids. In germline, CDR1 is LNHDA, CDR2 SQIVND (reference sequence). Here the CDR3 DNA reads TGTGCCAGTAGTAGGGACAGGGGGCGTCAGCCCCAGCATTTT. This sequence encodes CASSRDRGRQPQHF.

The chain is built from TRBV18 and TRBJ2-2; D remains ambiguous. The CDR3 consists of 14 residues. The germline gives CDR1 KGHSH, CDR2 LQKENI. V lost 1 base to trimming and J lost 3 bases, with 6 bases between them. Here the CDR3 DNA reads TGTGCCAGCTCACCACAGCAAGACACCGGGGAGCTGTTTTTT. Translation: CASSPQQDTGELFF.

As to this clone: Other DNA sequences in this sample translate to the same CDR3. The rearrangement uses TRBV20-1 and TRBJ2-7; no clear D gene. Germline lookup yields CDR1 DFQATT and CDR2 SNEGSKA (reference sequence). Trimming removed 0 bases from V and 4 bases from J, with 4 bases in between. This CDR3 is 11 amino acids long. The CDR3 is CSARDPYEQYF. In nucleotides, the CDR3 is TGCAGTGCTAGAGATCCGTACGAGCAGTACTTC.

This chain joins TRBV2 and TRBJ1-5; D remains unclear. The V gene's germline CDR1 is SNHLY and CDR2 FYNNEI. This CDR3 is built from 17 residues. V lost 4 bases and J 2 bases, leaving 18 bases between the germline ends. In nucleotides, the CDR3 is TGTGCCAGCAGTGGGGTGGGCTATCAGGTGGGCAATCAGCCCCAGCATTTT. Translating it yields CASSGVGYQVGNQPQHF.

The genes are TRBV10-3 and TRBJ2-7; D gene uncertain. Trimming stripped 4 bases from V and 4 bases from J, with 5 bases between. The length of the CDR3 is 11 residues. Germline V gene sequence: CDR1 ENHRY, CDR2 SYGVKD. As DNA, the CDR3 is TGTGCCATCAGTGCGTCGTACGAGCAGTACTTC. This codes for CAISASYEQYF.

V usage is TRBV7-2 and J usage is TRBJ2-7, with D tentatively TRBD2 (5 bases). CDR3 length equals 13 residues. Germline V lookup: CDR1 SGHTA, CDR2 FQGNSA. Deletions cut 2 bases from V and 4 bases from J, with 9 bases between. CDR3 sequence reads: CASSLPGLYEQYF. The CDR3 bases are TGTGCCAGCAGCTTACCCGGACTGTACGAGCAGTACTTC.

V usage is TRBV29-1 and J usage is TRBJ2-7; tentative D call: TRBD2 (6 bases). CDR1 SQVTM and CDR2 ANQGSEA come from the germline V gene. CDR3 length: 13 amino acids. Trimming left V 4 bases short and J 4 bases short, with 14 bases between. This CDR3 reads CSVGGGKEYEQYF. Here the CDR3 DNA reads TGCAGCGTTGGAGGAGGGAAGGAGTACGAGCAGTACTTC.

The CDR3 protein is CASSPGVGAPTGANVLTF. In DNA form, the CDR3 reads TGTGCCAGCAGCCCCGGGGTGGGGGCCCCGACAGGGGCCAACGTCCTGACTTTC. The gene calls are TRBV9 and TRBJ2-6; D possibly corresponds to TRBD1 (6 bases). V was cut by 4 bases and J by 4 bases, with 21 bases left in between. The CDR3 consists of 18 residues. In germline, CDR1 is SGDLS, CDR2 YYNGEE. Combining the CDR3 with reference TRBV9 and TRBJ2-6 gives the whole variable domain DSGVTQTPKHLITATGQRVTLRCSPRSGDLSVYWYQQSLDQGLQFLIQYYNGEERAKGNILERFSAQQFPDLHSELNLSSLELGDSALYFCASSPGVGAPTGANVLTFGAGSRLTVL.

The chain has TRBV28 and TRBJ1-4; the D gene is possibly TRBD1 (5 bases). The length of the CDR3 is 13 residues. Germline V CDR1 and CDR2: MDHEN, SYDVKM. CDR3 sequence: CAASGRGNEKLFF. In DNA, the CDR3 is TGTGCAGCTTCGGGACGGGGGAATGAAAAACTGTTTTTT.

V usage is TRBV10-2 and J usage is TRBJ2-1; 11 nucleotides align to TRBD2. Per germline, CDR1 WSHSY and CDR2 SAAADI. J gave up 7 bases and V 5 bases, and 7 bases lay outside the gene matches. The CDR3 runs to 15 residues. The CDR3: CASSQEVAGGNEQFF. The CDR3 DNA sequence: TGCGCCAGCAGTCAAGAGGTAGCGGGGGGGAATGAGCAGTTCTTC.

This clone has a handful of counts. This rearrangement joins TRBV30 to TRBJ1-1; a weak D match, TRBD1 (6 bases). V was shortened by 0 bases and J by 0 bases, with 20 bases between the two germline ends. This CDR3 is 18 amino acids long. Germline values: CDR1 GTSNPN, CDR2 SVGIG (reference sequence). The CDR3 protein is CAWSVLRQGSVVNTEAFF. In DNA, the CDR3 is TGTGCCTGGAGTGTACTTCGGCAGGGGTCAGTCGTGAACACTGAAGCTTTCTTT.

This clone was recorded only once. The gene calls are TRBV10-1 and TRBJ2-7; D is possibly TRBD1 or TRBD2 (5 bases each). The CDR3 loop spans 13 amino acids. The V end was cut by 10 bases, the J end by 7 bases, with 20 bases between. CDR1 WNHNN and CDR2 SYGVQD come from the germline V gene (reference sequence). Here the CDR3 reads CATTRGCMGEQYF. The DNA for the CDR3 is TGCGCCACCACTCGGGGCTGCATGGGGGAGCAGTACTTC.

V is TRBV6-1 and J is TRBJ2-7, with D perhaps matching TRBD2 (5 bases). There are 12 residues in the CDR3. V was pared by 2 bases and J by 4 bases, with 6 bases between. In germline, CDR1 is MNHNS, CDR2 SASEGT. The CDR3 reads CASSERDYEQYF. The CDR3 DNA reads TGTGCCAGCAGTGAACGGGATTACGAGCAGTACTTC.

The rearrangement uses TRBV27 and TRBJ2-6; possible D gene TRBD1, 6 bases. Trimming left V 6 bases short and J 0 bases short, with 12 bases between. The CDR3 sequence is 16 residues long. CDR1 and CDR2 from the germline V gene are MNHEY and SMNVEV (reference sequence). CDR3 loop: CASSDTGNSGANVLTF. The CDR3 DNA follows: TGTGCCAGCAGCGATACAGGGAACTCTGGGGCCAACGTCCTGACTTTC.

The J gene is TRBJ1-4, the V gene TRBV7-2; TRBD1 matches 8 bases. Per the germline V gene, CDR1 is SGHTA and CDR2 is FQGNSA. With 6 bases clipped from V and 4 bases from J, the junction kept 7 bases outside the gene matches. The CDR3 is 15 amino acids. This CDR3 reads CASSRGQDLNEKLFF. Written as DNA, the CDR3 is TGTGCCAGCAGTCGGGGACAGGACCTTAATGAAAAACTGTTTTTT. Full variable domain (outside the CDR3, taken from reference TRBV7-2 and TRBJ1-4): GAGVSQSPSNKVTEKGKDVELRCDPISGHTALYWYRQSLGQGLEFLIYFQGNSAPDKSGLPSDRFSAERTGGSVSTLTIQRTQQEDSAVYLCASSRGQDLNEKLFFGSGTQLSVL.

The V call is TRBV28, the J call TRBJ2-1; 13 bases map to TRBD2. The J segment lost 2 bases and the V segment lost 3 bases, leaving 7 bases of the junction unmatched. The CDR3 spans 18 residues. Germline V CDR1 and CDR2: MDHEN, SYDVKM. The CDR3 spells CASSFYNGLAGAYNEQFF. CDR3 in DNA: TGTGCCAGCAGTTTCTATAACGGACTAGCGGGAGCCTACAATGAGCAGTTCTTC.

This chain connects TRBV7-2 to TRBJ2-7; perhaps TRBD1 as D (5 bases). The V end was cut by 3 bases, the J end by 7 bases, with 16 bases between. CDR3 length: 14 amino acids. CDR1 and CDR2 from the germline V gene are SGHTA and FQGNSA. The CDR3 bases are TGTGCCAGCAGCTTGGTCTGGGGCCCTGGGGAGCAGTACTTC. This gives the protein CASSLVWGPGEQYF.

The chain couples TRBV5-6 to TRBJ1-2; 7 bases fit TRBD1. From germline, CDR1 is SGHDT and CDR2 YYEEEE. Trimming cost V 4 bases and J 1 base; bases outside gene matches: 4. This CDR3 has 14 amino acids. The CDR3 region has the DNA TGTGCCAGCAGCCGCGGACAGGATAACTATGGCTACACCTTC. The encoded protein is CASSRGQDNYGYTF.

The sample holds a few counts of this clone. The DNA of the CDR3 is TGTGCCAGCAGCTTAGGGGCAGCTACTGAAGCTTTCTTT. Translated, it gives CASSLGAATEAFF. The chain is built from TRBV7-2 and TRBJ1-1; no firm D call. Germline CDR1 reads SGHTA; CDR2 reads FQGNSA. The V end was cut by 1 base, the J end by 5 bases, with 8 bases between. The CDR3 loop spans 13 amino acids.